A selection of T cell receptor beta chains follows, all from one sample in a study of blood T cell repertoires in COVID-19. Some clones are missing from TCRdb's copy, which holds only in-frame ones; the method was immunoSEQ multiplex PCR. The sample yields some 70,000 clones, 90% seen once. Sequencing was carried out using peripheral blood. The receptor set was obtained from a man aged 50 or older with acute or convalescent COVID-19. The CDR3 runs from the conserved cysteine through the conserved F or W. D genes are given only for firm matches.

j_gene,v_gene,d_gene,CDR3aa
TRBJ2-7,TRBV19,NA,CASSIKTRGYEQYF
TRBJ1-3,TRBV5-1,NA,CASRETGVGNTIYF
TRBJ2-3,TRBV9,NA,CASSGAGWNTQYF
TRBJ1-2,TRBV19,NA,CASSRQEGLGGYTF
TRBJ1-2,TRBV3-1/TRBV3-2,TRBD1,CASSPQTKQGLNGYTF
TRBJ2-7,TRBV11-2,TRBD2,CASSLDLLAGLSYEQYF
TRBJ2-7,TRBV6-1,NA,CASSESLSWQGYEQYF
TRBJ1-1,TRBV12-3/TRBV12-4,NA,CASSLSGATEAFF
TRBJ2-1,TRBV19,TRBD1,CASSLPRGPHNEQFF
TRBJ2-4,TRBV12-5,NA,CASGLSGNIQYF
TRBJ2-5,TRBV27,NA,CASSLSGWSNKQETQYF
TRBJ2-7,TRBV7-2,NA,CASSTPGHAYEQYF
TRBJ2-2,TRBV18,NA,CASSPQGDTGELFF
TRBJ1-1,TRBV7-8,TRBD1,CASSPWDRVNTEAFF
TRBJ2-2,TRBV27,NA,CASHYGNTGELFF
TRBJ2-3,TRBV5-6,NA,CASSLLNAQRVQYF
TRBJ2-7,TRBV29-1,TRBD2,CSVVPYAAGGLYEQYF
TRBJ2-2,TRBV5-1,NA,CASSLQDGTGELFF
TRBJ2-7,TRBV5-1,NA,CASSLTVVKYEQYF
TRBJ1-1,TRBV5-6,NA,CASSFPGREAFF
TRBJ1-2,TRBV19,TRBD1,CASTPNPGQGNYGYTF
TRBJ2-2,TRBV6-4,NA,CASSDTLSSGELFF
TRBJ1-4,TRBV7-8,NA,CASSGAGVVEKLFF
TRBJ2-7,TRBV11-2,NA,CASSLLEGSYEQYF
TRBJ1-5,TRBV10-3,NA,CAISGSGENQPQHF
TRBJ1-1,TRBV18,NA,CASSTTGENEAFF
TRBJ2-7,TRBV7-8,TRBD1,CASSIDRGTYEQYF
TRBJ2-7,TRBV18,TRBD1,CASSPAHTGVGSYEQYF
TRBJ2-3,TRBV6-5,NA,CASPRGDTQYF
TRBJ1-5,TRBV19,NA,CASSISNQPQHF
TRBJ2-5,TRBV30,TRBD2,CAWRTSGQETQYF
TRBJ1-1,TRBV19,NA,CASSVDTVNTEAFF
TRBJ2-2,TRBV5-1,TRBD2,CASRFQAGVQTGELFF
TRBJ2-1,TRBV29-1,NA,CSVEEFVGNEQFF
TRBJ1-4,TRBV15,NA,CATSGLEGRNEKLFF
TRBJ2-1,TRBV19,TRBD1,CASSIGTGAIEQFF
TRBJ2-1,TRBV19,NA,CASSIGLYQGYEQFF
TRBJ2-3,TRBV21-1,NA,CASSKAPHRQGKADTQYF
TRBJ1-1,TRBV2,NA,CASRETVMNTEAFF
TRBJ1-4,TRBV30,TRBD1,CAWSLGQGSEKLFF
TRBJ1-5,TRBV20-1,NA,CSASPGTTNQPQHF
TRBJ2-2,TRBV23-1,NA,CASSQDKGNTGELFF
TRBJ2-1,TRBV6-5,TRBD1,CASSYSHRDRQFF
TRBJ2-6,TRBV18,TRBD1,CASSPPGQGAGGANVLTF
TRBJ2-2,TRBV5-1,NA,CASSLEGAGELFF
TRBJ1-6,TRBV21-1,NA,CARKGQGKNSPLHF
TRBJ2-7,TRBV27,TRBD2,CASSLGSGGTYEQYF
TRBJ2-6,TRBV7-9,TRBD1,CASSFQGARSGANVLTF
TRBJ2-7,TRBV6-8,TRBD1,CASSYSGQGAYEQYF
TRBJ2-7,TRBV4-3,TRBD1,CASSQEQGYEQYF
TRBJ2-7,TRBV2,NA,CASSIQGYEQYF
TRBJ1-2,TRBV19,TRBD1,CASSLRDSYGYTF
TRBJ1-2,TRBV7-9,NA,CASSSRTVYGYTF
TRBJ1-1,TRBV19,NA,CASKNRENTEAFF
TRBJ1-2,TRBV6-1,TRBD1,CASRGQGRTGGYTF
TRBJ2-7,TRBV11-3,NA,CASSMASVSYEQYF
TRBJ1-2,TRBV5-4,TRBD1,CASSLAGGSYGYTF
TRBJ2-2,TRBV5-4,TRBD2,CASSLALTSGRASAGELFF
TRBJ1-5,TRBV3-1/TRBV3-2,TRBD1,CASSHSTGGGQPQHF
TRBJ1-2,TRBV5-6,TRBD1,CASTPRGTGDYGYTF